This entry describes one T cell receptor (beta chain). Its antigen is still unknown. These data originate in a study of cytomegalovirus exposure and HLA in healthy donors. Broader study findings: Presence/absence analyses took donor sequencing depth as roughly uniform. Excluded were some V segments that proved indistinguishable, including TRBV6-2 and TRBV6-3. In a later analysis, DRB1 alleles had the most associated TCRs; HLA-C alleles the fewest.

Regarding donors, all were healthy bone marrow donors. The ends lost 1 base at V and 10 bases at J; junction bases unmatched: 7. Germline V gene lookup returns CDR1 GTSNPN and CDR2 SVGIG (reference sequence). This CDR3 comprises 13 residues. The PCR used 60 Vbeta and 13 Jbeta primers. Assay used: immunoSEQ multiplex PCR; TCRdb lists only in-frame clones, some missing. Of around 97,000 clones in the sample, over 8% are singletons; the top ten hold 5.1%. The rearrangement links TRBV30 to TRBJ2-1, with TRBD1 matching over 7 bases. This TCR came from a man over 45 in good health and CMV-seropositive. The sample consisted of PBMCs. CDR3 protein: CAWSARATGEQFF. DNA of the CDR3: TGTGCCTGGAGTGCGCGGGCGACAGGGGAGCAGTTCTTC.